These 22 T cell receptor beta chains originate from one sample sequenced in a study of T-cell reconstitution after alpha-beta-depleted transplantation in children. Preparation of the TCRbeta library involved a method that used unique molecular identifiers. TCRdb reanalysed the PCR reads using MiXCR and keeps one entry per CDR3 protein. The sample carries fewer than 400,000 distinct CDR3 sequences, approximately 23% recorded once. This specimen was PBMCs, mostly from graft donor cells, taken 180 days after TCRalphabeta/CD19-depleted stem cell transplant. The source of these receptors is a male patient under 18 who had a stem cell transplant for acute lymphoblastic leukemia, so the T cells may come from the graft donor.

There are a few counts of this clonotype. The chain recombines TRBV27 with TRBJ1-3; D unresolved. Germline CDR1 reads MNHEY; CDR2 reads SMNVEV (reference sequence). The CDR3 consists of 16 residues. Trimming pared 6 bases from V and 0 bases from J, leaving 15 bases between. The CDR3, as DNA: TGTGCCAGCAGGCCCCCCGGCACTCTCTCTGGAAACACCATATATTTT. Residues: CASRPPGTLSGNTIYF.

There are many counts of this clonotype. One end of the junction varies from germline; a read error may be responsible. V usage is TRBV5-1 and J usage is TRBJ2-7, with 11 positions matching TRBD2. CDR3 length equals 15 residues. CDR1 SGHRS and CDR2 YFSETQ come from the germline V gene. CDR3 in amino acids: CASSPGTSGTYEQYF. CDR3 DNA sequence: TGTGCCAGCAGCCCGGGGACTAGCGGCACCTACGAGCAGTACTTC. Full variable domain (outside the CDR3, taken from reference TRBV5-1 and TRBJ2-7): KAGVTQTPRYLIKTRGQQVTLSCSPISGHRSVSWYQQTPGQGLQFLFEYFSETQRNKGNFPGRFSGRQFSNSRSEMNVSTLELGDSALYLCASSPGTSGTYEQYFGPGTRLTVT.

V usage is TRBV6-1 and J usage is TRBJ2-3, with D perhaps matching TRBD1 (5 bases). Trimming took off 6 bases at V and 1 base at J, with 11 bases between the two ends. Germline V lookup: CDR1 MNHNS, CDR2 SASEGT. The CDR3 is 14 residues long. CDR3 amino acids: CASRRGFGTDTQYF. The CDR3, as DNA: TGTGCCAGCAGAAGGGGCTTCGGCACAGATACGCAGTATTTT.

This clonotype has a handful of counts. The gene calls are TRBV7-3 and TRBJ2-7, with 7 positions matching TRBD1. In germline, CDR1 is SGHTA, CDR2 FQGTGA. There are 14 residues in the CDR3. Trimming removed 5 bases from V and 4 bases from J; junction bases left unmatched: 8. This CDR3 is CASSTNPGQYEQYF. The CDR3 bases are TGTGCCAGCAGCACAAACCCGGGACAGTACGAGCAGTACTTC.

With regard to this clonotype: A much more abundant neighbour one base away suggests this may be a read error. This sequence joins TRBV4-1 and TRBJ2-5, with a tentative D call TRBD2 (6 bases). There are 17 residues in the CDR3. Germline V lookup: CDR1 MGHRA, CDR2 YSYEKL. CDR3 DNA: TGCGCCAGCAGCCAAGTGGGGGGTTTTGGTCCCCAAGAGACCCAGCACTTC. Translation gives CASSQVGGFGPQETQHF.

This clonotype was counted a few times. The rearrangement joins TRBV12-3 or TRBV12-4 to TRBJ2-1; 9 nucleotides agree with TRBD2. CDR3 length: 16 amino acids. The junction had 9 bases not matched to a gene; V was cut back by 6 bases and J by 3 bases. CDR3 sequence (DNA): TGTGCCAGCAGCCCAGGGCTAGCGGGAAACTACAATGAGCAGTTCTTC. It is translated as CASSPGLAGNYNEQFF.

The chain carries TRBV29-1 and TRBJ2-7, with 10 bases lining up with TRBD1. From germline, CDR1 is SQVTM and CDR2 ANQGSEA. With 2 bases clipped from V and 0 bases from J, the junction kept 13 bases outside the gene matches. The CDR3 runs 18 residues. The CDR3, as DNA: TGCAGCGTTGAATGGGGGAAAGGGACAGGGGTCAGCTCCTACGAGCAGTACTTC. Its protein is CSVEWGKGTGVSSYEQYF.

This chain connects TRBV5-1 to TRBJ2-7; TRBD1 matches at 8 bases. The CDR3 loop spans 14 amino acids. V trimming: 0 bases; J trimming: 5 bases; junction bases outside the gene matches: 4. Germline V gene lookup returns CDR1 SGHRS and CDR2 YFSETQ. CDR3 bases: TGCGCCAGCAGCTTGGAGGACAGGGAGAACGAGCAGTACTTC. Protein sequence: CASSLEDRENEQYF.

This clonotype was counted only a few times. The chain combines TRBV5-6 with TRBJ1-2; unclear D gene. V shed 4 bases and J shed 5 bases, with 18 bases lying between them. Germline V gene data show CDR1 as SGHDT and CDR2 as YYEEEE. The CDR3 extends over 15 amino acids. The CDR3 sequence: CASSPEDAQAYGYTF. The CDR3 nucleotides read TGTGCCAGCAGCCCCGAGGACGCCCAGGCGTATGGCTACACCTTC.

This sequence joins TRBV12-3 or TRBV12-4 and TRBJ1-1; TRBD1 might be the D (6 bases). CDR3 size: 15 residues. The V end was cut by 3 bases, the J end by 0 bases, with 11 bases between. CDR3 bases: TGTGCCAGCAGTTTTGGACAGTCCATGAACACTGAAGCTTTCTTT. Its translation: CASSFGQSMNTEAFF.

The V and J genes are TRBV7-6 and TRBJ2-7; unclear D gene. The CDR3 runs to 14 residues. Trimming left V 4 bases short and J 7 bases short, with 17 bases between. Per the germline V gene, CDR1 is SGHVS and CDR2 is FNYEAQ. The chain's CDR3 is CASSSQGHGSEQYF. DNA for the CDR3: TGTGCCAGCAGCTCTCAAGGTCACGGCAGTGAGCAGTACTTC.

The rearrangement uses TRBV5-1 and TRBJ2-4; 7 positions match TRBD1. CDR1 is SGHRS, CDR2 YFSETQ, per germline. This CDR3 has 14 residues. V dropped 0 bases and J dropped 7; count of bases not matched to a gene: 4. The CDR3 loop reads CASSLAGQSNIQYF. DNA for the CDR3: TGCGCCAGCAGCTTGGCGGGACAGTCCAACATTCAGTACTTC.

This clonotype showed up just a few times. V usage is TRBV15 and J usage is TRBJ2-3; 12 bases agree with TRBD2. This CDR3 is built from 22 residues. Trimming removed 0 bases from V and 3 bases from J; junction bases left unmatched: 19. The germline gives CDR1 LNHNV, CDR2 YYDKDF (reference sequence). CDR3 in DNA: TGTGCCACCAGCAGAGAAGGGGGGAGGCGTAGACTAGCGGGAGTGGAAACAGATACGCAGTATTTT. Translated, it gives CATSREGGRRRLAGVETDTQYF.

This clonotype was counted only a few times. The V gene is TRBV7-8, the J gene TRBJ2-6; the D gene could be TRBD1 or TRBD2 (5 bases each). V was shortened by 2 bases and J by 5 bases, with 10 bases between the two germline ends. Per the germline V gene, CDR1 is SGHVS and CDR2 is FQNEAQ. The CDR3 sequence is 15 residues long. In DNA, the CDR3 is TGTGCCAGCAGCTTATCGGGGACCTGGGCCAACGTCCTGACTTTC. Protein sequence: CASSLSGTWANVLTF.

As to this clonotype: Germline is not matched at one junction end, which may reflect a read error. This chain joins TRBV20-1 and TRBJ2-5; 8 bases align to TRBD2. This CDR3 is built from 16 residues. Germline CDR1 and CDR2: DFQATT and SNEGSKA (reference sequence). CDR3 protein: CCARDRGLAKLETQYF. The CDR3 nucleotides read TGCTGTGCTAGAGACCGAGGACTAGCTAAACTCGAGACCCAGTACTTC.

This chain joins TRBV24-1 and TRBJ2-1; 11 bases map to TRBD2. J was trimmed by 7 bases and V by 3 bases; bases with no gene match: 10. CDR1 is KGHDR, CDR2 SFDVKD, per germline. The CDR3 spans 17 residues. CDR3 amino acids: CATSDHPTSGIRNEQFF. The CDR3 bases are TGTGCCACCAGTGATCATCCGACTAGCGGGATAAGAAATGAGCAGTTCTTC.

This clonotype has just a few counts. V usage is TRBV2 and J usage is TRBJ1-3, with unresolved D. Germline V lookup: CDR1 SNHLY, CDR2 FYNNEI. V was trimmed by 4 bases and J by 4 bases, leaving 11 bases between them. The CDR3 covers 14 residues. The CDR3 region has the DNA TGTGCCAGCAGTGCGGAGGCCACAGGAAACACCATATATTTT. It is translated as CASSAEATGNTIYF.

In its sample, this clonotype was seen a few times. The CDR3 is CSVEGPASGRASAHEQYF. In DNA, the CDR3 is TGCAGCGTTGAAGGGCCCGCTAGCGGGAGGGCCTCCGCCCACGAGCAGTACTTC. The chain employs TRBV29-1 and TRBJ2-7; 12 nucleotides match TRBD2. This CDR3 is built from 18 residues. V was pared by 1 base and J by 5 bases, with 15 bases of the junction left unmatched. Per germline, CDR1 SQVTM and CDR2 ANQGSEA.

This chain joins TRBV4-1 and TRBJ2-7, with D unresolved. The V gene's germline CDR1 is MGHRA and CDR2 YSYEKL. CDR3 length equals 16 residues. The V gene lost 1 base and the J gene lost 4 bases, with 17 bases spanning the gap. The DNA of the CDR3 is TGCGCCAGCAGCCAAGGGTGGACGAGAAAAGTATACGAGCAGTACTTC. Protein: CASSQGWTRKVYEQYF.

The chain uses TRBV11-3 and TRBJ2-3, with TRBD2 as a possible D gene (6 bases). The CDR3 totals 14 residues. The V end lost 5 bases, the J end lost 4 bases, and 13 bases lay between the germline ends. Germline lookup yields CDR1 SGHNT and CDR2 YENEEA. The CDR3 here is CASSQGLWADTQYF. In DNA, the CDR3 is TGTGCCAGCAGCCAGGGACTCTGGGCAGATACGCAGTATTTT.

This chain joins TRBV18 and TRBJ2-7; 7 nucleotides line up with TRBD1. Germline-derived CDR1 and CDR2 are KGHSH and LQKENI. J was trimmed by 2 bases and V by 0 bases; bases with no gene match: 4. The CDR3 length is 15 residues. The CDR3 spells CASSPPEGAPYEQYF. The CDR3 region has the DNA TGTGCCAGCTCACCACCAGAGGGGGCCCCCTACGAGCAGTACTTC.

In its sample, this clonotype was seen a few times. A junction end diverges from the germline sequence, so it may reflect a read error. The chain couples TRBV6-5 to TRBJ2-1; TRBD2 aligns across 8 bases. The CDR3 spans 15 residues. CDR1 and CDR2 from the germline V gene are MNHEY and SVGAGI. The CDR3 is CASIYGRVPYNEQFF. The CDR3 DNA is TGTGCCAGCATTTACGGGAGGGTGCCCTACAATGAGCAGTTCTTC.